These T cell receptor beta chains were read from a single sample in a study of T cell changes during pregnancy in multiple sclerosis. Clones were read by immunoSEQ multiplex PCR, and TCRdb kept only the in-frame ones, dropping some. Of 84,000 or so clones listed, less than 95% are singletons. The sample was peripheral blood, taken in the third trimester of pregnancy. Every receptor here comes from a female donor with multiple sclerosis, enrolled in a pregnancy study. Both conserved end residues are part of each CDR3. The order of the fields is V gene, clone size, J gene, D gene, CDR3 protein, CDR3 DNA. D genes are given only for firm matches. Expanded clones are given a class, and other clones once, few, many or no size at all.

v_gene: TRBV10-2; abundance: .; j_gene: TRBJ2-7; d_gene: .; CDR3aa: CASSVAGGYEQYF; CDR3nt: TGCGCCAGCAGTGTAGCAGGGGGGTACGAGCAGTACTTC
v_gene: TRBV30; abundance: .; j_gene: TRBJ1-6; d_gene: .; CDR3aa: CAWSGRQASSPLHF; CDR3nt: TGTGCCTGGAGCGGAAGACAGGCGTCATCACCCCTCCACTTT
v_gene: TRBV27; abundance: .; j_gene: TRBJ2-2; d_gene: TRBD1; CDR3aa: CASSPRQGAGELFF; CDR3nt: TGTGCCAGCAGTCCGCGACAGGGGGCCGGGGAGCTGTTTTTT
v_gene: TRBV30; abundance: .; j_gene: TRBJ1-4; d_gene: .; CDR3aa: CAWSVKGAGEKLFF; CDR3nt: TGTGCCTGGAGTGTTAAAGGGGCGGGGGAAAAACTGTTTTTT
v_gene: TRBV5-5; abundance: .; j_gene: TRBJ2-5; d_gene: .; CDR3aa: CASSPWGGRETQYF; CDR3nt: TGTGCCAGCAGCCCATGGGGAGGCCGAGAGACCCAGTACTTC
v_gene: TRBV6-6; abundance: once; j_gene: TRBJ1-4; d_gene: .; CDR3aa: CASSSQGSNEKLFF; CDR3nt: TGTGCCAGCAGTTCACAGGGATCTAATGAAAAACTGTTTTTT
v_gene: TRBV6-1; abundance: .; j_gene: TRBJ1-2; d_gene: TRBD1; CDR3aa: CASSGPGTAYYGYTF; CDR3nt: TGTGCCAGCAGTGGACCCGGGACAGCCTACTATGGCTACACCTTC
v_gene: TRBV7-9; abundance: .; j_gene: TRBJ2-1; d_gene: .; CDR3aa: CASSPRGRGTAGEQFF; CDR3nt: TGTGCCAGCAGCCCTAGAGGGAGGGGGACGGCGGGTGAGCAGTTCTTC
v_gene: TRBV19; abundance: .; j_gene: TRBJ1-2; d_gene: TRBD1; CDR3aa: CASSPKDRAYGYTF; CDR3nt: TGTGCCAGTAGTCCAAAGGACAGGGCCTATGGCTACACCTTC
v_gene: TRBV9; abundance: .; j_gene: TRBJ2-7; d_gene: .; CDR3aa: CASSVATRDEQYF; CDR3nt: TGTGCCAGCAGCGTAGCTACGAGGGACGAGCAGTACTTC
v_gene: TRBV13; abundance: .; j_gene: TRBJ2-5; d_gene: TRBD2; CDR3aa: CASSNRGGETQYF; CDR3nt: TGTGCCAGCAGCAATCGGGGGGGCGAGACCCAGTACTTC